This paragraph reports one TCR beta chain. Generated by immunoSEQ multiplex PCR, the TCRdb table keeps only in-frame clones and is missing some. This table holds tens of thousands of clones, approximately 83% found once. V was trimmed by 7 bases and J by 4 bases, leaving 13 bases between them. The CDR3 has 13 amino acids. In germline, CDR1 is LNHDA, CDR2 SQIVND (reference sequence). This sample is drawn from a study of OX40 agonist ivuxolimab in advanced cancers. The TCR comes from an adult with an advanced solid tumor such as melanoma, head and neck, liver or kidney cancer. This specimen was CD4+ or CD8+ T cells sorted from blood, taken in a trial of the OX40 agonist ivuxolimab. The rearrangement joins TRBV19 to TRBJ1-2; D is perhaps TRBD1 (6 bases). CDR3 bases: TGTGCCAGTACAGGGGAGCGGTTCTATGGCTACACCTTC. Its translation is CASTGERFYGYTF. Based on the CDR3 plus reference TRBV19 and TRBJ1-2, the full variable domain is DGGITQSPKYLFRKEGQNVTLSCEQNLNHDAMYWYRQDPGQGLRLIYYSQIVNDFQKGDIAEGYSVSREKKESFPLTVTSAQKNPTAFYLCASTGERFYGYTFGSGTRLTVV.